One sample yielded the 24 T cell receptor beta chains listed below, sequenced in a study of shared clonotypes between healthy human individuals. CD45RO-negative cells were positively selected for CCR7, leaving out terminally differentiated effector memory CD45RA+ cells. The protocol was immunoSEQ multiplex PCR, while the TCRdb copy is restricted to in-frame clones and leaves out a portion. The sample includes fewer than 850,000 clones, roughly 96% of them seen just once. Specimen: naive CD8+ T cells sorted from blood. The receptor source for this set is a man in his thirties or forties in good health.

This clone was seen once. The chain is built from TRBV5-1 and TRBJ2-7; weak D call: TRBD2 (5 bases). Germline CDR1 and CDR2: SGHRS and YFSETQ. The V end lost 4 bases, the J end lost 1 base, and 18 bases lay between the germline ends. The CDR3 length is 16 residues. The DNA of the CDR3 is TGCGCCAGCAGCCCCCACAGCGGTCTCAGGTCCTACGAGCAGTACTTC. Its translation is CASSPHSGLRSYEQYF. Full variable domain (rest looked up from reference TRBV5-1 and TRBJ2-7): KAGVTQTPRYLIKTRGQQVTLSCSPISGHRSVSWYQQTPGQGLQFLFEYFSETQRNKGNFPGRFSGRQFSNSRSEMNVSTLELGDSALYLCASSPHSGLRSYEQYFGPGTRLTVT.

The J gene is TRBJ2-7, the V gene TRBV30, with TRBD2 matching over 9 bases. CDR3 length: 13 residues. Losses at the gene ends were 1 base for V and 3 bases for J; bases not matched to a gene: 1. Germline CDR1 GTSNPN, CDR2 SVGIG (reference sequence). The CDR3 DNA follows: TGTGCCTGGAGTGGACTAGCGGACTACGAGCAGTACTTC. Translating gives CAWSGLADYEQYF.

The V gene is TRBV11-2, the J gene TRBJ2-5; the match to TRBD1 covers 8 bases. V gave up 5 bases and J gave up 0 bases; unmatched junction bases: 5. CDR1 and CDR2 (germline): SGHAT, FQNNGV. This CDR3 has 15 residues. CDR3 amino acids: CASSRRDRYQETQYF. The CDR3 bases are TGTGCCAGCAGCCGGAGGGACAGGTACCAAGAGACCCAGTACTTC.

The chain couples TRBV6-5 to TRBJ2-1, with D uncertain. The CDR3 has 15 residues. V was cut by 5 bases and J by 0 bases, with 11 bases left in between. The V gene's germline CDR1 is MNHEY and CDR2 SVGAGI. CDR3 in DNA: TGTGCCAGCAGTATTGGATCGGGCTCCTACAATGAGCAGTTCTTC. Translation: CASSIGSGSYNEQFF.

The chain carries TRBV27 and TRBJ1-2; D is unresolved. Germline V gives CDR1 MNHEY, CDR2 SMNVEV (reference sequence). The CDR3 is 15 amino acids. The V end lost 0 bases, the J end lost 2 bases, and 10 bases lay between the germline ends. Here the CDR3 reads CASSLSTGGNYGYTF. The CDR3 DNA follows: TGTGCCAGCAGTTTATCAACGGGAGGCAACTATGGCTACACCTTC.

The chain recombines TRBV25-1 with TRBJ2-7; D assignment may be TRBD1 or TRBD2 (5 bases each). With 7 bases removed from V and 4 bases from J, the gap between germline ends came to 11 bases. CDR1 and CDR2 (germline): MGHDK, SYGVNS. The CDR3 runs to 12 residues. In nucleotides, the CDR3 is TGTGCCAGCAACGATGGGGGATACGAGCAGTACTTC. It codes for CASNDGGYEQYF.

CDR3 coding DNA: TGTGCCAGCTTTTACAGGCCCGACGGGACTGAAGCTTTCTTT. It specifies CASFYRPDGTEAFF. J is TRBJ1-1 and V is TRBV27; D is possibly TRBD1 (5 bases). Deletions cut 8 bases from V and 5 bases from J, with 18 bases between. CDR3 size: 14 residues. Germline V gene data show CDR1 as MNHEY and CDR2 as SMNVEV (reference sequence).

The chain has TRBV2 and TRBJ2-2; D possibly corresponds to TRBD1 (5 bases). Trimming shortened V by 8 bases and J by 6 bases, and 16 bases separated the two germline ends. The CDR3 contains 14 residues. Germline CDR1 and CDR2: SNHLY and FYNNEI. The CDR3 DNA follows: TGTGCCAGCGCAAGGGGCTTTGACCCCGGGGAGCTGTTTTTT. Its protein product is CASARGFDPGELFF.

Details on this clone: This sample includes further DNA sequences coding for the same CDR3. The rearrangement links TRBV7-9 to TRBJ2-7, with a weak D call TRBD1 (5 bases). The germline V and J ends were trimmed by 4 bases and 3 bases, with 10 bases remaining between them. The germline CDR1 and CDR2 sequences are SEHNR and FQNEAQ (reference sequence). This CDR3 has 13 residues. CDR3 region: CASSSRGSYEQYF. DNA for the CDR3: TGTGCCAGCAGCTCTAGGGGTAGCTACGAGCAGTACTTC.

The V gene is TRBV19, the J gene TRBJ2-7; 12 bases fit TRBD2. V lost 5 bases, J lost 7 bases, and 3 bases stayed unmatched. The CDR3 length is 13 residues. Per the germline V gene, CDR1 is LNHDA and CDR2 is SQIVND (reference sequence). As DNA, the CDR3 is TGTGCCAGTAGTCCGGGACTAGCGGGTGAGCAGTACTTC. Its translation: CASSPGLAGEQYF.

The chain links TRBV28 to TRBJ2-6, with 9 bases identical to TRBD1. Germline V gene data show CDR1 as MDHEN and CDR2 as SYDVKM. The CDR3 loop spans 18 amino acids. V shed 7 bases and J 3 bases; nucleotides not matched to a gene: 13. CDR3 sequence reads: CASIGSDRGLIGANVLTF. The DNA of the CDR3 is TGTGCCAGCATTGGGTCTGACAGGGGGTTAATTGGGGCCAACGTCCTGACTTTC.

This chain links TRBV15 with TRBJ2-5, with D possibly being TRBD2 (5 bases). Germline loops: CDR1 LNHNV, CDR2 YYDKDF (reference sequence). The ends were cut back, 3 bases at V and 5 bases at J, with 19 bases in the middle. This CDR3 spans 16 amino acids. This chain's CDR3 is CATSSLSWVGGETQYF. The CDR3 DNA reads TGTGCCACCAGCAGCCTGAGTTGGGTTGGCGGGGAGACCCAGTACTTC.

The gene calls are TRBV27 and TRBJ1-2; possible D gene TRBD1, 5 bases. V lost 3 bases to trimming and J lost 4 bases, with 18 bases between them. The germline V gene has CDR1 MNHEY and CDR2 SMNVEV (reference sequence). This CDR3 region has 16 residues. The CDR3 DNA reads TGTGCCAGCAGTTTCGGGCCCTTCGGGACTACCTATGGCTACACCTTC. This sequence encodes CASSFGPFGTTYGYTF.

V and J are TRBV2 and TRBJ2-2; tentative D call: TRBD2 (5 bases). The CDR3 runs to 17 residues. In germline, CDR1 is SNHLY, CDR2 FYNNEI. The ends were cut back, 7 bases at V and 3 bases at J, with 21 bases in the middle. The CDR3 here is CASTSPRDRFDTGELFF. The CDR3, as DNA: TGTGCCAGCACCTCGCCGAGGGATAGATTCGACACCGGGGAGCTGTTTTTT.

About this clone: Other DNA sequences in this sample translate to the same CDR3. The J gene is TRBJ2-3, the V gene TRBV4-1; 14 bases line up with TRBD2. The CDR3 has 15 residues. J lost 6 bases, V lost 1 base, and 0 bases had no gene match. The germline gives CDR1 MGHRA, CDR2 YSYEKL. In nucleotides, the CDR3 is TGCGCCAGCAGCCAAGGACTAGCGGGAGGGGATACGCAGTATTTT. This translates into CASSQGLAGGDTQYF.

The genes are TRBV6-4 and TRBJ1-2; 9 positions match TRBD1. The CDR3 sequence is 13 residues long. Unmatched junction bases numbered 2, after V lost 3 bases and J lost 6 bases. Germline CDR1 is MRHNA and CDR2 is SNTAGT. DNA for the CDR3: TGTGCCAGCAGTGAGGGACAGGGAGATGGCTACACCTTC. This gives the protein CASSEGQGDGYTF.

This clone came up once. The chain joins TRBV10-3 to TRBJ1-1; D unresolved. Trimming removed 2 bases from V and 6 bases from J, with 7 bases in between. Germline V gives CDR1 ENHRY, CDR2 SYGVKD. CDR3 length: 12 residues. This CDR3 is CAISETGPEAFF. Written as DNA, the CDR3 is TGTGCCATCAGTGAGACCGGGCCTGAAGCTTTCTTT.

V gene TRBV19 combines with J gene TRBJ1-5; no clear D gene. The germline V and J ends were trimmed by 2 bases and 7 bases, with 12 bases remaining between them. The CDR3 extends over 14 amino acids. CDR1 LNHDA and CDR2 SQIVND come from the germline V gene (reference sequence). The CDR3: CASSIPGSTQPQHF. CDR3 coding DNA: TGTGCCAGTAGTATACCCGGCAGTACGCAGCCCCAGCATTTT.

V usage is TRBV5-6 and J usage is TRBJ2-2; 10 bases are shared with TRBD2. This CDR3 contains 19 residues. Germline CDR1 and CDR2: SGHDT and YYEEEE. V shed 6 bases, J shed 6 bases, and the junction held 20 bases outside the gene matches. In DNA, the CDR3 is TGTGCCAGCAACGCGCCCTTGGTGGCGGCTAGCGGGAGAGCCGGGGAGCTGTTTTTT. Encoded protein: CASNAPLVAASGRAGELFF.

V usage is TRBV19 and J usage is TRBJ2-7; D tentatively reads TRBD1 or TRBD2 (6 bases each). This CDR3 comprises 14 residues. With 8 bases removed from V and 0 bases from J, the gap between germline ends came to 14 bases. Looked up from germline, CDR1 is LNHDA and CDR2 is SQIVND (reference sequence). CDR3: CASSEGGSSYEQYF. In DNA, the CDR3 is TGTGCCAGTTCTGAGGGGGGCAGCTCCTACGAGCAGTACTTC.

J is TRBJ1-1 and V is TRBV11-3; no definite D call. V lost 5 bases and J lost 4, with 11 bases in between. The CDR3 extends over 13 amino acids. The germline CDR1 and CDR2 sequences are SGHNT and YENEEA. CDR3 bases: TGTGCCAGCAGCCAATCCCCGATCACTGAAGCTTTCTTT. Translation gives CASSQSPITEAFF.

The chain couples TRBV5-1 to TRBJ2-2, with 8 nucleotides matching TRBD2. CDR3 size: 17 residues. With 0 bases clipped from V and 6 bases from J, the junction kept 10 bases outside the gene matches. Germline V gene sequence: CDR1 SGHRS, CDR2 YFSETQ. Here the CDR3 DNA reads TGCGCCAGCAGCTTGGGACTAGCGAGGGAATCGGCCGGGGAGCTGTTTTTT. Protein: CASSLGLARESAGELFF.

V usage is TRBV7-9 and J usage is TRBJ2-7, with 7 positions matching TRBD1. The CDR3 runs 14 residues. From germline, CDR1 is SEHNR and CDR2 FQNEAQ (reference sequence). The junction had 10 bases not matched to a gene; V was cut back by 6 bases and J by 5 bases. CDR3 region: CASSESTGSHEQYF. CDR3 in DNA: TGTGCCAGCAGTGAGTCGACAGGGTCCCACGAGCAGTACTTC.

The J gene is TRBJ2-1, the V gene TRBV4-1; no definite D call. This CDR3 has 13 residues. The germline V gene has CDR1 MGHRA and CDR2 YSYEKL. Trimming shortened V by 1 base and J by 5 bases, and 6 bases separated the two germline ends. CDR3 bases: TGCGCCAGCAGCCAAGTCCCCGACAATGAGCAGTTCTTC. It codes for CASSQVPDNEQFF.